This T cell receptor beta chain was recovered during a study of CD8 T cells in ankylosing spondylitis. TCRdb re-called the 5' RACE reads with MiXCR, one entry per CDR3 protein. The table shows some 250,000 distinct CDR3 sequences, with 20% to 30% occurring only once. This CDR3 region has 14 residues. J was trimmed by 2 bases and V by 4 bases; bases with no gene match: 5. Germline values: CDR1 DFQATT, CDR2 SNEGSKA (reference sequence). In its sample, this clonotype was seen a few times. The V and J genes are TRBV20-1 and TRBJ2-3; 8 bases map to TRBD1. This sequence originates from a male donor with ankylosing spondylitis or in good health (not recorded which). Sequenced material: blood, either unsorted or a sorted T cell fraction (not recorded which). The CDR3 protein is CSATGQEYTDTQYF. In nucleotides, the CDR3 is TGCAGTGCTACGGGACAGGAGTACACAGATACGCAGTATTTT.